This T cell receptor beta chain stems from a study of cytomegalovirus exposure and HLA in healthy donors. Study as a whole: Unique TCRs from HLA-typed donors, 80 million to 100 million of them, were held in an early data release. General study findings and limits: Published work reported that the classifier diagnosed cytomegalovirus status with high specificity and sensitivity.

As for the donors, each was a healthy bone marrow donor. Primers included in the PCR were 60 Vbeta and 13 Jbeta primers. Assay: immunoSEQ multiplex PCR; the TCRdb copy retains only in-frame clones and omits some. This sample has around 200,000 clones, with about 88% found just once. Concerning this clone: The antigen remains unidentified.

Sequenced material: PBMCs. This clonotype originated in a woman aged 25 to 39 in good health and CMV-seronegative.

CDR3 bases: TGCGGGACTCGGGGAGCCCCCGGTGAGCAGTTCTTC. It codes for CGTRGAPGEQFF. This rearrangement joins TRBV29-1 to TRBJ2-1; a possible D gene is TRBD2 (6 bases). Germline CDR1 and CDR2: SQVTM and ANQGSEA. The CDR3 covers 12 residues.